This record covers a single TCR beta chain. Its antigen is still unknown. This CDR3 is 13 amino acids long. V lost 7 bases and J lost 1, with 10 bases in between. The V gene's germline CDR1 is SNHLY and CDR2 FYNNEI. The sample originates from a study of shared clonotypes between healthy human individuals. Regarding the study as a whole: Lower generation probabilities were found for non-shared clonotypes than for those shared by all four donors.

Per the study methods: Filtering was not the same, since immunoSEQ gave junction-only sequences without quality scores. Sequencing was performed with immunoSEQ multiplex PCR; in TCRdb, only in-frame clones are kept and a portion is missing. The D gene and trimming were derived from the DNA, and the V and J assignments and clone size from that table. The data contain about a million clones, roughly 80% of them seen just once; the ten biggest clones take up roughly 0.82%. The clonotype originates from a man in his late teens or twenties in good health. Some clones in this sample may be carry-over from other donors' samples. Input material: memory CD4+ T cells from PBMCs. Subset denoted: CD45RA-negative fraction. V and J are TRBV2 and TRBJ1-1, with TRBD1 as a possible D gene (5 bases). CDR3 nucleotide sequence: TGTGCCAGCACCCAGGGTGCGAACACTGAAGCTTTCTTT. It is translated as CASTQGANTEAFF.